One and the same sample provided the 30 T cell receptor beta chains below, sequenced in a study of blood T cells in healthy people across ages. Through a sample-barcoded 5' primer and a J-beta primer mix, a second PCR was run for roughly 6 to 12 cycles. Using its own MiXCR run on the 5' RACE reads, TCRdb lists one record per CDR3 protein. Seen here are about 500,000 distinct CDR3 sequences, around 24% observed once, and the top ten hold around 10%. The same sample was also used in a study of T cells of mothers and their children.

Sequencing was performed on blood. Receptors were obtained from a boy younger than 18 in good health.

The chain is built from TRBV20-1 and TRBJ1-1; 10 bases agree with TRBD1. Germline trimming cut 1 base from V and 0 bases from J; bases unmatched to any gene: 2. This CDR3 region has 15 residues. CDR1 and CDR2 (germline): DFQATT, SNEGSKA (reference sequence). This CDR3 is CSARVGTGVNTEAFF. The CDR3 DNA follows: TGCAGTGCTAGAGTTGGGACAGGGGTGAACACTGAAGCTTTCTTT.

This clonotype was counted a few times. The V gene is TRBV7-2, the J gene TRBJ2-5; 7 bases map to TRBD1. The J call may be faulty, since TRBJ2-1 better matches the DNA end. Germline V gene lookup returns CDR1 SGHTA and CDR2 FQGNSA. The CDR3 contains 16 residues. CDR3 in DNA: TGTGCCAGCAGCTTCGACCTGACAGGGACCTACAATGAGCAGTTCTTC. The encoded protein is CASSFDLTGTYNEQFF.

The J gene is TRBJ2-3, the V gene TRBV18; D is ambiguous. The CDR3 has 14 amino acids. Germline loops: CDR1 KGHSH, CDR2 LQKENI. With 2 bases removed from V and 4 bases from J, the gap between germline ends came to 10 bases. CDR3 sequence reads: CASSPKGTADTQYF. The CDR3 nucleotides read TGTGCCAGCTCACCAAAGGGCACGGCAGATACGCAGTATTTT.

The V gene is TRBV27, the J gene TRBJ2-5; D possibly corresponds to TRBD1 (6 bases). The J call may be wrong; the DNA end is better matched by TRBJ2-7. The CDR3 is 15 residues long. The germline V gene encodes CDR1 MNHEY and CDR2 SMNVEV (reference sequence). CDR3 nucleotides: TGTGCCAGTAGCCTCGAAGGGGGATACTCCTACGAGCAGTACTTC. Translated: CASSLEGGYSYEQYF.

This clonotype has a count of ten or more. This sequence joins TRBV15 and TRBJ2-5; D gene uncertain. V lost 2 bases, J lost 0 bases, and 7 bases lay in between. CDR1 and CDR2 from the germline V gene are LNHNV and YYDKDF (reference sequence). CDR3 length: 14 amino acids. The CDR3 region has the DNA TGTGCCACCAGCAGACCGGCCGACCAAGAGACCCAGTACTTC. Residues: CATSRPADQETQYF.

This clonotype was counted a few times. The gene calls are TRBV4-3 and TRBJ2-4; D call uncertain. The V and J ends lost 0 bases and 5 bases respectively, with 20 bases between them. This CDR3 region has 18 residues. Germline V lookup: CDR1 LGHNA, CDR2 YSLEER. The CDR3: CASSQDRVQVFSQNIQYF. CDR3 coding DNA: TGCGCCAGCAGCCAAGATCGTGTCCAGGTTTTTTCCCAAAACATTCAGTACTTC.

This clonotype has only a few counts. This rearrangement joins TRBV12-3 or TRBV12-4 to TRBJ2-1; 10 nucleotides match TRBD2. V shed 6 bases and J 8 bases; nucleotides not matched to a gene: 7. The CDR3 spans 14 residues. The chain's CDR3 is CASRHGTSEDEQFF. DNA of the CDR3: TGTGCCAGCAGACACGGGACTAGCGAAGATGAGCAGTTCTTC.

The CDR3 nucleotides are TGTGCCAGCAGTTACTCCCCGGGGACCCAGTACTTC. Its protein product is CASSYSPGTQYF. The chain employs TRBV6-2 or TRBV6-3 and TRBJ2-5; D uncertain. This CDR3 has 12 residues. V lost 0 bases and J lost 7, with 6 bases in between. The germline gives CDR1 MNHEY, CDR2 SVGEGT.

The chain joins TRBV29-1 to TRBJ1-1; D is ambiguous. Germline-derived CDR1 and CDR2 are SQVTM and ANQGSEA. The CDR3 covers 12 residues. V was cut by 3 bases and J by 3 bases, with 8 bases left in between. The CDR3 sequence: CSVDELHTEAFF. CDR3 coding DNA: TGCAGCGTTGATGAATTGCACACTGAAGCTTTCTTT.

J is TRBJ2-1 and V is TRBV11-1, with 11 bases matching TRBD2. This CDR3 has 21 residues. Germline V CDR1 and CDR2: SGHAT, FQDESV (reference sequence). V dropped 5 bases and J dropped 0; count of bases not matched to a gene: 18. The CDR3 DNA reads TGTGCCAGCAGCAATAGTCTAGCGGGGGGCCGAAATCTAGACTCCTACAATGAGCAGTTCTTC. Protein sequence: CASSNSLAGGRNLDSYNEQFF.

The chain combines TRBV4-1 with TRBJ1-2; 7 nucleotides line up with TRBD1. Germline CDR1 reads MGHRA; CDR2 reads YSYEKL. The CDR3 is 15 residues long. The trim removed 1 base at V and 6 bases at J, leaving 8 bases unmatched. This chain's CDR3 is CASSQVPDRVDGYTF. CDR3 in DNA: TGCGCCAGCAGCCAAGTCCCCGACAGGGTGGATGGCTACACCTTC.

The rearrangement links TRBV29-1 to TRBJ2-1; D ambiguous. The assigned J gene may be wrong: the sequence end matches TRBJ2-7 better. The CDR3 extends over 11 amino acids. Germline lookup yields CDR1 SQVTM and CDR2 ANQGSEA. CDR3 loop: CSVLDGYEQYF. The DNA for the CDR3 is TGCAGCGTTCTGGACGGTTACGAGCAGTACTTC.

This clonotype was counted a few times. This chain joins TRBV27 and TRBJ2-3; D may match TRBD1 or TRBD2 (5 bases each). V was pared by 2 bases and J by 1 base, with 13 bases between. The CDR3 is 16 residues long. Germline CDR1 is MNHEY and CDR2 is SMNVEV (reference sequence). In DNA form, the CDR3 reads TGTGCCAGCAGTTTACGGGGCAGGTTCCGCACAGATACGCAGTATTTT. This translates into CASSLRGRFRTDTQYF.

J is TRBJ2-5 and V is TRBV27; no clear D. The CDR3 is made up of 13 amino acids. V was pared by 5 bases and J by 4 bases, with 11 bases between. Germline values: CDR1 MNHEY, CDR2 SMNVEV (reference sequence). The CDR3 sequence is CASSGFSGETQYF. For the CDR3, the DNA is TGTGCCAGCAGTGGCTTCTCGGGAGAGACCCAGTACTTC.

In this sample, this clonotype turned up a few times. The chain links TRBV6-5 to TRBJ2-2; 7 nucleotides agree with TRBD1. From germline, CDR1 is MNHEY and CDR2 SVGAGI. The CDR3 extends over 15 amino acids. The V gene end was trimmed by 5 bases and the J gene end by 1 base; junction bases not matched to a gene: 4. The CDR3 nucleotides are TGTGCCAGCAGTAACTACAGGGGGAACACCGGGGAGCTGTTTTTT. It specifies CASSNYRGNTGELFF.

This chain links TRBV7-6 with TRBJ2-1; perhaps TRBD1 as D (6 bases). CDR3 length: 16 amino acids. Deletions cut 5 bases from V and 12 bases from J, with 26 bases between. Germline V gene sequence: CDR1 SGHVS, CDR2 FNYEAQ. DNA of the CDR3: TGTGCCAGCAGCCTAAACTCCGGGACACGAGCACTGGGGCAGTTCTTC. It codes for CASSLNSGTRALGQFF.

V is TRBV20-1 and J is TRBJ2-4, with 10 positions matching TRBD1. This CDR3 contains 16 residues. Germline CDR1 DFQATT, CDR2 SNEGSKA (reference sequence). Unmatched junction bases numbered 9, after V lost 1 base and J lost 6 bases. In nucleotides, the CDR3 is TGCAGTGCTAGAGTTGGGACAGGGGTCGTGCGAAACATTCAGTACTTC. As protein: CSARVGTGVVRNIQYF.

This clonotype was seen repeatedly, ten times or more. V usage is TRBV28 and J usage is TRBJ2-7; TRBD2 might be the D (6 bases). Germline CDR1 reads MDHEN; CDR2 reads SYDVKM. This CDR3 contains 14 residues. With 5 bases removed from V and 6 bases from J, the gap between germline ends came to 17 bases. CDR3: CASSPTPKGGEQYF. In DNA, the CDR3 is TGTGCCAGCAGTCCAACCCCGAAGGGAGGCGAGCAGTACTTC.

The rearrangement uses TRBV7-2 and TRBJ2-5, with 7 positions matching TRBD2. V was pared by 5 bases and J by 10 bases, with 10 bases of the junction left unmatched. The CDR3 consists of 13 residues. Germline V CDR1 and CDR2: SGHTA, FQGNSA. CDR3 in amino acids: CASSREFGLDQYF. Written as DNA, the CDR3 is TGTGCCAGCAGCCGAGAATTTGGACTAGACCAGTACTTC.

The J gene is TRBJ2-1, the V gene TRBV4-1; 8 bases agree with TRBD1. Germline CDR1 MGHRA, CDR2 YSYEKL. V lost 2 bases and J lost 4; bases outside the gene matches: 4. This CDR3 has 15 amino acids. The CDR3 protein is CASSQSDRAYNEQFF. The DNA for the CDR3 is TGCGCCAGCAGCCAATCGGACAGGGCGTACAATGAGCAGTTCTTC.

The CDR3, as DNA: TGTGCCACCAGCAGAGAGCCCTCTAGCCCCTACAATGAGCAGTTCTTC. Amino acids: CATSREPSSPYNEQFF. This chain joins TRBV15 and TRBJ2-1, with TRBD2 as a possible D gene (5 bases). Trimming took off 0 bases at V and 2 bases at J, with 11 bases between the two ends. CDR1 and CDR2 (germline): LNHNV, YYDKDF (reference sequence). This CDR3 has 16 residues.

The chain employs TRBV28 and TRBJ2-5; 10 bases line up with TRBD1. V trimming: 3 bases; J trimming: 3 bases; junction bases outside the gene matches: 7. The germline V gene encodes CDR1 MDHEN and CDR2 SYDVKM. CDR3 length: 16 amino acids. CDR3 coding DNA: TGTGCCAGCAGTTTGATTACCGGGACAGGGGAAGAGACCCAGTACTTC. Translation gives CASSLITGTGEETQYF.

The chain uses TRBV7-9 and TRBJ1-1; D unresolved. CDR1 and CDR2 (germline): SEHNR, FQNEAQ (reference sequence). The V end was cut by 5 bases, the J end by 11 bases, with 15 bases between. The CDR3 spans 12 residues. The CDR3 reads CASSTASEVAFF. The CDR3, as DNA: TGTGCCAGCAGCACCGCGTCCGAAGTGGCTTTCTTT.

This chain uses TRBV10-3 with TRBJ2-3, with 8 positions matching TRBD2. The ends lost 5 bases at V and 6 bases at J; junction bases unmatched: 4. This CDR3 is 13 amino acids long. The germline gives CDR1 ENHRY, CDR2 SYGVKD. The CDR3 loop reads CAISRTSSDTQYF. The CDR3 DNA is TGTGCCATCAGTAGGACTAGCTCGGATACGCAGTATTTT.

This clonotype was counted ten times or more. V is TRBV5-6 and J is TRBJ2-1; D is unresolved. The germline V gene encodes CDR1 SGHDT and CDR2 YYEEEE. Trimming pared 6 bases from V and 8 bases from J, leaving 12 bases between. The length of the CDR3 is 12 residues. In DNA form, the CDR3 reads TGTGCCAGCACCCTCCTCGGCGATGAGCAGTTCTTC. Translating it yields CASTLLGDEQFF.

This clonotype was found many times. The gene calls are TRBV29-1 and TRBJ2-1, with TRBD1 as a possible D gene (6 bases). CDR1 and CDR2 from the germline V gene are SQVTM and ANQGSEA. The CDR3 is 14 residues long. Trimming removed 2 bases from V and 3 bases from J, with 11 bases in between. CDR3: CSVELPGVYNEQFF. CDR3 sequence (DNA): TGCAGCGTTGAATTGCCAGGGGTCTACAATGAGCAGTTCTTC.

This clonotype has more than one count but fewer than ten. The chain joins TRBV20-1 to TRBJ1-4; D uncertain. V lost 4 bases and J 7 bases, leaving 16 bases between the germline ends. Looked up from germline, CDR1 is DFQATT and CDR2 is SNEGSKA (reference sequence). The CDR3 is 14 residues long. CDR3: CSAIHPGSGEKLFF. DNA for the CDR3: TGCAGTGCTATTCACCCGGGATCGGGTGAAAAACTGTTTTTT.

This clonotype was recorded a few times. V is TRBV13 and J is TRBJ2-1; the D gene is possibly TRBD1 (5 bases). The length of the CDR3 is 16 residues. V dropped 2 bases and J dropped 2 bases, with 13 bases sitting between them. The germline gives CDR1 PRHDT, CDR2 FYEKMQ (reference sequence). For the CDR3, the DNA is TGTGCCAGCAGCTTATCCGACAGTGAGACCTACAATGAGCAGTTCTTC. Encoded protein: CASSLSDSETYNEQFF.

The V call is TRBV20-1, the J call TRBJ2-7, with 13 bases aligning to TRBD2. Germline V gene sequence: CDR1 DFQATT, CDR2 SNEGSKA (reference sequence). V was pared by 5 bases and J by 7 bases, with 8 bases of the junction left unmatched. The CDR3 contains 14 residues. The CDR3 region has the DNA TGCAGTGCTTCCCGGACTAGCGGGAGTACTGAGCAGTACTTC. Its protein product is CSASRTSGSTEQYF.

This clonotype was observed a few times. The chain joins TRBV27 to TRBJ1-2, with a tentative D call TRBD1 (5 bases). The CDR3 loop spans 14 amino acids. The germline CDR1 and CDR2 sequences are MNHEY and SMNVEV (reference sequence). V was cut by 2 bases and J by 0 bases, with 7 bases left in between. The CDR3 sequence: CASSLRGPNYGYTF. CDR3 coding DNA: TGTGCCAGCAGTTTAAGGGGACCTAACTATGGCTACACCTTC.